This TCR beta chain was obtained from a study of blood T cell repertoires in COVID-19. Study-wide background: Nucleic acid was either cDNA or gDNA, and it came from T cells, B-cell-depleted T cells, or PBMCs.

The V segment lost 5 bases and the J segment 1 base; nucleotides outside the gene matches: 10. In germline, CDR1 is ENHRY, CDR2 SYGVKD. This CDR3 region has 17 residues. Generated by immunoSEQ multiplex PCR, the TCRdb table keeps only in-frame clones and is missing some. The sample lists around 140,000 clones, roughly 89% occurring once. The chain carries TRBV10-3 and TRBJ1-1; the match to TRBD1 covers 10 bases. The sequencing input was peripheral blood. The receptor was isolated from a man between 50 and 59 years old with active or convalescent COVID-19. CDR3 protein: CAISRKGQGIPNTEAFF. The DNA for the CDR3 is TGTGCCATCAGTAGAAAGGGACAGGGGATCCCGAACACTGAAGCTTTCTTT.